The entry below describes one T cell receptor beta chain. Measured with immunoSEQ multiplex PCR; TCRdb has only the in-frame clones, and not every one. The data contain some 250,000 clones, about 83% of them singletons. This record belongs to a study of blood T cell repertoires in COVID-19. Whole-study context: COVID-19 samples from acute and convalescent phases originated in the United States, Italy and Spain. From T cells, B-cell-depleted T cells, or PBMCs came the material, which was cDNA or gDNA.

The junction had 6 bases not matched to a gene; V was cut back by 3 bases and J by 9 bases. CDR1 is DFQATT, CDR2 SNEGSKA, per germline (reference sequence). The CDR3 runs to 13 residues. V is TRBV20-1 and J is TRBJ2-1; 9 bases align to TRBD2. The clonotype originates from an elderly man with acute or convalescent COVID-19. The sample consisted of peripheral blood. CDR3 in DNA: TGCAGTGCTAGTAGCGGGAGAGGAGCTGAGCAGTTCTTC. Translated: CSASSGRGAEQFF.